This is a list of T cell receptor beta chains from one sample in a study of vaccination effects on CD4 cells after COVID-19. These receptors are not linked to any known antigen. Clones were read by immunoSEQ multiplex PCR, and TCRdb kept only the in-frame ones, dropping some. The data show some 25,000 clones, 60% to 80% seen once. Material: CD4+ T cells from PBMCs cultured with HCoV-NL63 spike peptides, obtained after COVID-19 vaccination. The origin of the receptors is a human donor who received a COVID-19 vaccine. Both conserved end residues are part of each CDR3. The D gene is left open where the match is weak. Rows give clone size only sometimes, using once, few, many, or a class for an expanded clone.

v_gene,j_gene,abundance,d_gene,CDR3aa,CDR3nt
TRBV3-1/TRBV3-2,TRBJ1-1,few,TRBD1,CASSRQGQNTEAFF,TGTGCCAGCAGCCGACAGGGGCAGAACACTGAAGCTTTCTTT
TRBV7-9,TRBJ2-5,NA,TRBD2,CASSLPGTSGEETQYF,TGTGCCAGCAGCTTACCCGGGACTAGCGGGGAAGAGACCCAGTACTTC
TRBV19,TRBJ1-5,NA,NA,CASSRDRAGNQPQHF,TGTGCCAGTAGTAGAGACAGAGCGGGCAATCAGCCCCAGCATTTT
TRBV30,TRBJ2-3,NA,TRBD2,CAWSGTSGSTDTQYF,TGTGCCTGGAGTGGGACTAGCGGGAGCACAGATACGCAGTATTTT
TRBV2,TRBJ1-2,NA,NA,CASRQGYGYTF,TGTGCCAGCAGACAGGGTTATGGCTACACCTTC
TRBV5-1,TRBJ2-1,NA,TRBD2,CASSLEGLGGVNEQFF,TGCGCCAGCAGCTTGGAAGGTTTGGGGGGGGTCAATGAGCAGTTCTTC
TRBV11-2,TRBJ2-1,NA,NA,CASSLGGRASSYNEQFF,TGTGCCAGCAGCTTAGGGGGTAGGGCTAGCTCCTACAATGAGCAGTTCTTC
TRBV5-6,TRBJ1-5,once,NA,CASSLARERSNQPQHF,TGTGCCAGCAGCTTGGCCAGGGAGAGAAGCAATCAGCCCCAGCATTTT
TRBV18,TRBJ1-1,NA,NA,CASSPSVENTEAFF,TGTGCCAGCTCACCCTCGGTCGAGAACACTGAAGCTTTCTTT
TRBV28,TRBJ2-1,NA,TRBD1,CASIPGQPYNEQFF,TGTGCCAGCATCCCGGGACAGCCTTACAATGAGCAGTTCTTC
TRBV2,TRBJ2-3,NA,NA,CASAGRNLADTQYF,TGTGCCAGCGCCGGACGCAACCTAGCAGATACGCAGTATTTT
TRBV7-8,TRBJ1-1,once,NA,CASSLRGAGTEAFF,TGTGCCAGCAGCTTACGGGGGGCAGGCACTGAAGCTTTCTTT
TRBV6-5,TRBJ2-7,NA,NA,CASTYGPLSYEQYF,TGTGCCAGCACCTACGGTCCGCTCTCCTACGAGCAGTACTTC
TRBV7-9,TRBJ2-5,NA,NA,CASSKDQSFQETQYF,TGTGCCAGCAGCAAGGACCAGTCCTTCCAAGAGACCCAGTACTTC
TRBV7-9,TRBJ1-5,NA,NA,CASSLVVGLSSNQPQHF,TGTGCCAGCAGCTTAGTCGTCGGTCTGAGTAGCAATCAGCCCCAGCATTTT